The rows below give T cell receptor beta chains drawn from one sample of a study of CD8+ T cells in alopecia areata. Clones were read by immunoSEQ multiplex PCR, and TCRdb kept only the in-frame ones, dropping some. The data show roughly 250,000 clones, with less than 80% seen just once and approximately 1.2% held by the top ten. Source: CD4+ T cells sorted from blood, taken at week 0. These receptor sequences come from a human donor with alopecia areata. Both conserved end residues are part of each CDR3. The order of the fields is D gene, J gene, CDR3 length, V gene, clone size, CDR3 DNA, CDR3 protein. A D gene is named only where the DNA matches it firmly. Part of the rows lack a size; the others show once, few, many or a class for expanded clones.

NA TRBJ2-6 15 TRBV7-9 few TGTGCCAGCAGCTTCAGGTCCTCTGGGGCCAACGTCCTGACTTTC CASSFRSSGANVLTF
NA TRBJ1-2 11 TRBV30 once TGTGCCTGGAGTGCAGCTTATGGCTACACCTTC CAWSAAYGYTF
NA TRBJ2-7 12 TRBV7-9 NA TGTGCCAGCAGCATCAGCTCCTACGAGCAGTACTTC CASSISSYEQYF
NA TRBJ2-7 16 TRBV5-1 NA TGCGCCAGCAGCTTGGAGGCTAGCCCTCTCGCCTACGAGCAGTACTTC CASSLEASPLAYEQYF
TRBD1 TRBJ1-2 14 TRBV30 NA TGTGCCTGGATTCGGGACAGGGGAAACTATGGCTACACCTTC CAWIRDRGNYGYTF
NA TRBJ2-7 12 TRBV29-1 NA TGCAGCGTTGAAGCGAATCAGGTAGAGCAGTACTTC CSVEANQVEQYF
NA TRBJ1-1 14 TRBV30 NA TGTGCCTGGAGTGTGAGACGTGGGGACACTGAAGCTTTCTTT CAWSVRRGDTEAFF
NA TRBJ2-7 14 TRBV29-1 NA TGCAGCGTTACAACCAGGAGGAGCTCCTACGAGCAGTACTTC CSVTTRRSSYEQYF
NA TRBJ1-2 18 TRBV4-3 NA TGCGCCAGCAGCCCCAGGAGAGGCAGGGGCCCCACCTGGTATGGCTACACCTTC CASSPRRGRGPTWYGYTF
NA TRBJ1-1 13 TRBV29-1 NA TGCAGCGTTGTTCGGGCAGGGGCCACTGAAGCTTTCTTT CSVVRAGATEAFF
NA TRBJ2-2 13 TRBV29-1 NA TGCAGCGTTGAGCCAGGGCGGACCGGGGAGCTGTTTTTT CSVEPGRTGELFF
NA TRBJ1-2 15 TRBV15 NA TGTGCCACCAGCAGTAGAAAGGAGGGGAACTATGGCTACACCTTC CATSSRKEGNYGYTF
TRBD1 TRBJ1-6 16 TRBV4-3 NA TGCGCCAGCAGCCAAGATCGGGGACAGAGTAATTCACCCCTCCACTTT CASSQDRGQSNSPLHF
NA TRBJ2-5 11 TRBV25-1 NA TGTGCCAGCAGTGAATCGGAGACCCAGTACTTC CASSESETQYF
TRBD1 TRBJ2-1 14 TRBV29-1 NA TGCAGCGTCGCCCGGGACAGCTCCTACAATGAGCAGTTCTTC CSVARDSSYNEQFF
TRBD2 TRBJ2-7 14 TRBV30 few TGTGCCTGGACCCGGAGGGGCGGGGGCTACGAGCAGTACTTC CAWTRRGGGYEQYF
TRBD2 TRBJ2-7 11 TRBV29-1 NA TGCAGCGCCTGGGGGGGCTACGAGCAGTACTTC CSAWGGYEQYF
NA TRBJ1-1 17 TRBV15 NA TGTGCCACCAGCAGAGATTCCCGAATTTTAGGAGTCTTGGGTGCTTTCTTT CATSRDSRILGVLGAFF
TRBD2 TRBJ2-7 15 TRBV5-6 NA TGTGCCAGCAGCTCCGGACTAGCTTGGCACTACGAGCAGTACTTC CASSSGLAWHYEQYF
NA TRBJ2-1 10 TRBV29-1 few TGCAGCGTTGGCGAAAATGAGCAGTTCTTC CSVGENEQFF
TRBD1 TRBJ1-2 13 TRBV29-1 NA TGCAGCGTTGAAAGGGACAGGGGCTATGGCTACACCTTC CSVERDRGYGYTF
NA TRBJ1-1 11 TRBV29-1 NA TGCAGCGTTAACAAAGTCACTGAAGCTTTCTTT CSVNKVTEAFF
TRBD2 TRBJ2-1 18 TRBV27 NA TGTGCCAGCAGCCTAGGGACTAGCGGGGTCTCCTCCTACAATGAGCAGTTCTTC CASSLGTSGVSSYNEQFF
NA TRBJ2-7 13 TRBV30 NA TGTGCCTGGAGTGTAACGAGTCCCTACGAGCAGTACTTC CAWSVTSPYEQYF
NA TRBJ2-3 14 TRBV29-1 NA TGCAGCGTTGTTGCCCTACTAGACTGGAATACGCAGTATTTT CSVVALLDWNTQYF
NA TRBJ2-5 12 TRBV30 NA TGTGCCTGGAACCGGGGCGAAGAGACCCAGTACTTC CAWNRGEETQYF
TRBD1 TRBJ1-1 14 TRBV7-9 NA TGTGCCAGCAGCCCGGGGACAGGGGGCACTGAAGCTTTCTTT CASSPGTGGTEAFF
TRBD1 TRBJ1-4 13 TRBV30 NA TGTGCCTTGCTACAGGGGAGTAATGAAAAACTGTTTTTT CALLQGSNEKLFF
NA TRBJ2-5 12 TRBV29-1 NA TGCAGCGTTAGGCGGAACCAAGAGACCCAGTACTTC CSVRRNQETQYF
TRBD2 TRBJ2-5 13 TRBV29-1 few TGCAGCGGAAAGCGGGGGGCACAAGAGACCCAGTACTTC CSGKRGAQETQYF
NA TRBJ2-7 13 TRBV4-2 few TGTGCCAGCAGCCAAGATATGCGCGGGGAGCAGTACTTC CASSQDMRGEQYF
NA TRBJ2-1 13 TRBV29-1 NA TGCAGCGTTGGATCGGGAACTCACAATGAGCAGTTCTTC CSVGSGTHNEQFF
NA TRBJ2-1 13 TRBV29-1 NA TGCAGCGTTGAACTCCATAGGAACAATGAGCAGTTCTTC CSVELHRNNEQFF
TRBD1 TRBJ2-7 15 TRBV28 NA TGTGCCAGCAGTTCCCACCAGGACAGGGCTGGGGAGCAGTACTTC CASSSHQDRAGEQYF
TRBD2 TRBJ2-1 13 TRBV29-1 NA TGCAGCGTTACTAGCGGGGTACAGAATGAGCAGTTCTTC CSVTSGVQNEQFF
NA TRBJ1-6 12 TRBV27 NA TGTGCCAGCAGTTTCCGTAATTCACCCCTCCACTTT CASSFRNSPLHF
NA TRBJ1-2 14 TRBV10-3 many TGTGCCATCAGTGACGACAGGCGATCCTATGGCTACACCTTC CAISDDRRSYGYTF
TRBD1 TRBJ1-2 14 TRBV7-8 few TGTGCCAGCAGCCCAGGGACAGGGGTGAATGGCTACACCTTC CASSPGTGVNGYTF
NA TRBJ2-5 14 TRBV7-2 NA TGTGCCAGCAGCGCGATGTGGTTTGGGGAGACCCAGTACTTC CASSAMWFGETQYF
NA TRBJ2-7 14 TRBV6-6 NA TGTGCCAGCAGTTACTCCCCCCCACCCTACGAGCAGTACTTC CASSYSPPPYEQYF
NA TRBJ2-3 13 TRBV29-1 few TGCAGCGTTGATAGGCCAGGGAGTGGTACGCAGTATTTT CSVDRPGSGTQYF
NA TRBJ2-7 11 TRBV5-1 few TGCGCCAGCAGCGGGGGCTACGAGCAGTACTTC CASSGGYEQYF
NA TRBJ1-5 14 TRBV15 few TGTGCCACCAGTGGCGGGGAAAGCAATCAGCCCCAGCATTTT CATSGGESNQPQHF
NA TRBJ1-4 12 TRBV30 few TGTGCCTGGAGTGTAGGCACCCGAAAACTGTTTTTT CAWSVGTRKLFF
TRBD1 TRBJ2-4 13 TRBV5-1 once TGCGCCAGCAGCTTGGGACAGGGGAACATTCAGTACTTC CASSLGQGNIQYF
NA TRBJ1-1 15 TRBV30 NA TGTGCCTGGGCCTCGACGGGGGGATTGAACACTGAAGCTTTCTTT CAWASTGGLNTEAFF
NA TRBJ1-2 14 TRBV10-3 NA TGTGCCATCAGTGAGTCCGGCCTAAAGGGTGGCTACACCTTC CAISESGLKGGYTF
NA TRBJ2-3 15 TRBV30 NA TGTGCCTGGAGTCGACTAGACCACCCCACAGATACGCAGTATTTT CAWSRLDHPTDTQYF
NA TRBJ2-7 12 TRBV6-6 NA TGTGCCAGCAGTTACTTACCGGCCGAGCAGTACTTC CASSYLPAEQYF
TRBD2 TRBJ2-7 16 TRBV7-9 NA TGTGCCAGCAGCTTGTTATTGTCAGCGGGGGAAGCCGAGCAGTACTTC CASSLLLSAGEAEQYF
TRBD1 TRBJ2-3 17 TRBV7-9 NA TGTGCCAGCAGCCCCATGGGACAGGGCACATTAAAAGATACGCAGTATTTT CASSPMGQGTLKDTQYF
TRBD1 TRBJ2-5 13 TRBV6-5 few TGTGCCAGCAGATTGGACAGGCGGGAGACCCAGTACTTC CASRLDRRETQYF
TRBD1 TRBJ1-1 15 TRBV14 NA TGTGCCAGCCGAGGTACTCAGGGGGCGTTCACTGAAGCTTTCTTT CASRGTQGAFTEAFF
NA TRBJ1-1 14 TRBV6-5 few TGTGCCAGCAGTCCGTCACTCACGAACACTGAAGCTTTCTTT CASSPSLTNTEAFF
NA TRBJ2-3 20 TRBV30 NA TGTGCCTGGAGTGTACTCCTCGGTAGGGCGGGTCGGACTAGCACAGATACGCAGTATTTT CAWSVLLGRAGRTSTDTQYF